The 26 T cell receptor beta chains below were found in one sample sequenced in a study of T cells in Graves' hyperthyroidism and ophthalmopathy. Amplification yielded TCR beta CDR3 regions, with RNA transcripts as the source. With the HTBI primer set, the TCR CDR3 went through a first round of RT-PCR. TCRdb re-called the multiplex PCR reads with MiXCR, one entry per CDR3 protein. The table lists roughly 510,000 distinct CDR3 sequences, approximately 48% of them singletons. The sample taken for sequencing was peripheral blood or thyroid tissue (not recorded which). The receptors here all came from an adult woman with Graves' disease, either hyperthyroidism or ophthalmopathy (not recorded which).

This clonotype was seen a handful of times. DNA for the CDR3: TGTGCCAGTAGAGGGGTAACAGATACGCAGTATTTT. Translating gives CASRGVTDTQYF. This chain links TRBV19 with TRBJ2-3; D perhaps matches TRBD1 (5 bases). The germline V gene has CDR1 LNHDA and CDR2 SQIVND (reference sequence). Trimming removed 6 bases from V and 3 bases from J, with 7 bases in between. The CDR3 is 12 amino acids.

This clonotype has only a few counts. This chain links TRBV7-3 with TRBJ2-5; either TRBD1 or TRBD2 may fit D (5 bases each). From germline, CDR1 is SGHTA and CDR2 FQGTGA. The CDR3 spans 15 residues. Trimming shortened V by 5 bases and J by 4 bases, and 17 bases separated the two germline ends. CDR3 nucleotides: TGTGCCAGCAGCATTAACGGGGCAGGATCAGAGACCCAGTACTTC. The encoded protein is CASSINGAGSETQYF.

This clonotype was picked up many times. The CDR3: CASTGTGELFF. The DNA for the CDR3 is TGCGCCAGCACCGGAACCGGGGAGCTGTTTTTT. This sequence joins TRBV10-2 and TRBJ2-2; D gene uncertain. Germline V lookup: CDR1 WSHSY, CDR2 SAAADI. Trimming left V 7 bases short and J 5 bases short, with 5 bases between. The CDR3 loop spans 11 amino acids.

For this clonotype: A junction end diverges from the germline sequence, so it may reflect a read error. V and J are TRBV2 and TRBJ1-3; D is undetermined. The CDR3 consists of 13 residues. Per germline, CDR1 SNHLY and CDR2 FYNNEI. The CDR3 coding sequence is TGTGCCAACGGACTAGCGGCTGGGAACACCATATATTTT. This gives the protein CANGLAAGNTIYF.

About this clonotype: The missing conserved phenylalanine or tryptophan at the end of this CDR3 makes a read error likely. V is TRBV29-1 and J is TRBJ2-7; no clear D gene. Looked up from germline, CDR1 is SQVTM and CDR2 is ANQGSEA. The V and J ends lost 4 bases and 0 bases respectively, with 7 bases between them. This CDR3 region has 12 residues. CDR3 sequence: CSVVLPSYEQYL. The CDR3 DNA follows: TGCAGCGTTGTACTTCCCTCCTACGAGCAGTACTTA.

This clonotype was recorded at least ten times. The chain joins TRBV20-1 to TRBJ1-4; D is undetermined. Germline CDR1 reads DFQATT; CDR2 reads SNEGSKA (reference sequence). Trimming removed 0 bases at V and 2 bases at J, with 13 bases between. There are 16 residues in the CDR3. CDR3 sequence: CSARELASGTNEKLFF. The CDR3 DNA reads TGCAGTGCTAGAGAGTTAGCCAGTGGGACTAATGAAAAACTGTTTTTT.

This clonotype was recorded at least ten times. This sequence joins TRBV20-1 and TRBJ1-2, with D possibly matching TRBD1 (5 bases). Germline lookup yields CDR1 DFQATT and CDR2 SNEGSKA (reference sequence). Trimming pared 3 bases from V and 0 bases from J, leaving 17 bases between. The CDR3 is made up of 16 amino acids. This CDR3 reads CSARDPREGTNYGYTF. CDR3 DNA sequence: TGCAGTGCTAGGGACCCCCGGGAGGGGACTAACTATGGCTACACCTTC.

This chain joins TRBV20-1 and TRBJ1-6; D gene ambiguous. The CDR3 extends over 13 amino acids. Germline V lookup: CDR1 DFQATT, CDR2 SNEGSKA (reference sequence). Trimming took 0 bases from V and 14 from J, leaving 14 bases between them. CDR3 amino acids: CSARDLEEKALHF. The CDR3 DNA sequence: TGCAGTGCTAGAGATCTCGAGGAAAAGGCCCTCCACTTT.

A few counts support this clonotype. The chain is built from TRBV12-3 or TRBV12-4 and TRBJ2-2; no clear D. This CDR3 is 14 amino acids long. V was pared by 5 bases and J by 1 base, with 8 bases between. The CDR3 spells CASSQVGNTGELFF. In DNA form, the CDR3 reads TGTGCCAGCAGTCAGGTTGGGAACACCGGGGAGCTGTTTTTT.

The sample holds a few counts of this clonotype. V and J are TRBV4-2 and TRBJ2-7; 13 bases fit TRBD2. CDR3 length: 16 amino acids. After removal of 0 bases from V and 4 bases from J, the junction contained 3 bases not matched to a gene. Per the germline V gene, CDR1 is LGHNA and CDR2 is YNFKEQ. CDR3 region: CASSQDTSGRAYEQYF. The CDR3 DNA sequence: TGTGCCAGCAGCCAAGATACTAGCGGGAGGGCTTACGAGCAGTACTTC.

This clonotype was observed many times. J is TRBJ1-2 and V is TRBV20-1; D is perhaps TRBD1 (5 bases). This CDR3 is built from 12 residues. Germline lookup yields CDR1 DFQATT and CDR2 SNEGSKA (reference sequence). Trimming took off 6 bases at V and 2 bases at J, with 10 bases between the two ends. CDR3 nucleotides: TGCAGTGCCTCCAGGGAGAACTATGGCTACACCTTC. It codes for CSASRENYGYTF.

In its sample, this clonotype was seen a few times. The chain joins TRBV7-2 to TRBJ2-3, with D perhaps matching TRBD1 (6 bases). Germline lookup yields CDR1 SGHTA and CDR2 FQGNSA. Deletions cut 7 bases from V and 0 bases from J, with 11 bases between. The CDR3 runs 14 residues. CDR3 nucleotide sequence: TGTGCCAGCAACCCTGACAGGAGCACAGATACGCAGTATTTT. Translation: CASNPDRSTDTQYF.

There are many counts of this clonotype. The genes are TRBV20-1 and TRBJ2-5, with 11 bases lining up with TRBD2. CDR3 size: 15 residues. Germline V gives CDR1 DFQATT, CDR2 SNEGSKA (reference sequence). The ends lost 6 bases at V and 5 bases at J; junction bases unmatched: 11. The CDR3 region has the DNA TGCAGTGCCCGGCCACTAGCGGGAGAACGGGAGACCCAGTACTTC. Encoded protein: CSARPLAGERETQYF.

The chain carries TRBV29-1 and TRBJ2-6; D gene unclear. The CDR3 runs to 11 residues. V dropped 8 bases and J dropped 4 bases, with 6 bases sitting between them. Germline lookup yields CDR1 SQVTM and CDR2 ANQGSEA. This CDR3 reads CSRTGANVLTF. The CDR3 DNA reads as TGCAGCCGAACAGGGGCCAACGTCCTGACTTTC.

This clonotype was seen once. This chain joins TRBV6-4 and TRBJ2-5, with D maybe TRBD1 (6 bases). The germline V gene encodes CDR1 MRHNA and CDR2 SNTAGT. Trimming pared 7 bases from V and 3 bases from J, leaving 18 bases between. The CDR3 loop spans 15 amino acids. CDR3 in DNA: TGTGCCAGCAACCATATGGGGGCGGTAGAAGAGACCCAGTACTTC. It encodes CASNHMGAVEETQYF.

Written as DNA, the CDR3 is TGCAGTTTGGCCCCGGGACTTATCCCCTACGAGCAGTACTTC. It specifies CSLAPGLIPYEQYF. This chain connects TRBV20-1 to TRBJ2-7; perhaps TRBD2 as D (6 bases). Germline CDR1 is DFQATT and CDR2 is SNEGSKA (reference sequence). CDR3 length: 14 residues. Trimming took off 8 bases at V and 2 bases at J, with 19 bases between the two ends.

The chain couples TRBV13 to TRBJ2-7, with TRBD2 identical over 8 bases. There are 16 residues in the CDR3. V was clipped by 5 bases and J by 2 bases; unmatched bases: 11. Germline CDR1 and CDR2: PRHDT and FYEKMQ (reference sequence). This chain's CDR3 is CASSLSGLALPYEQYF. The CDR3 DNA is TGTGCCAGCAGCCTTTCAGGACTAGCTCTCCCCTACGAGCAGTACTTC.

The V and J genes are TRBV5-4 and TRBJ2-5, with D possibly TRBD2 on 5 matching bases. Germline-derived CDR1 and CDR2 are SGHNT and YYREEE (reference sequence). The CDR3 runs to 15 residues. Trimming removed 0 bases at V and 1 base at J, with 10 bases between. CDR3 in amino acids: CASSLAGVTQETQYF. In nucleotides, the CDR3 is TGTGCCAGCAGCTTGGCCGGGGTAACCCAAGAGACCCAGTACTTC.

The sample holds many counts of this clonotype. The chain carries TRBV12-3 or TRBV12-4 and TRBJ1-4; perhaps TRBD1 as D (6 bases). V was cut by 5 bases and J by 7 bases, with 14 bases left in between. The CDR3 consists of 14 residues. This CDR3 reads CASSSRGRGEKLFF. The CDR3 DNA is TGTGCCAGCAGTAGCAGGGGACGGGGTGAAAAACTGTTTTTT.

This sequence joins TRBV29-1 and TRBJ2-7, with D tentatively TRBD2 (6 bases). The V gene's germline CDR1 is SQVTM and CDR2 ANQGSEA. The CDR3 runs 14 residues. V was shortened by 0 bases and J by 5 bases, with 14 bases between the two germline ends. The CDR3 sequence: CSVEDRTTSNEQYF. CDR3 DNA sequence: TGCAGCGTTGAAGATCGGACTACTAGCAACGAGCAGTACTTC.

The chain combines TRBV7-9 with TRBJ2-7; D is ambiguous. CDR1 and CDR2 from the germline V gene are SEHNR and FQNEAQ (reference sequence). V was trimmed by 6 bases and J by 0 bases, leaving 9 bases between them. The length of the CDR3 is 13 residues. CDR3: CASRLPGSYEQYF. The CDR3, as DNA: TGTGCCAGCAGACTTCCAGGCTCCTACGAGCAGTACTTC. Filled out from reference TRBV7-9 and TRBJ2-7, the complete variable domain reads DTGVSQNPRHKITKRGQNVTFRCDPISEHNRLYWYRQTLGQGPEFLTYFQNEAQLEKSRLLSDRFSAERPKGSFSTLEIQRTEQGDSAMYLCASRLPGSYEQYFGPGTRLTVT.

This chain connects TRBV7-6 to TRBJ2-2; TRBD1 agrees at 7 bases. In germline, CDR1 is SGHVS, CDR2 FNYEAQ. The junction had 9 bases not matched to a gene; V was cut back by 4 bases and J by 7 bases. The CDR3 consists of 15 residues. CDR3 sequence (DNA): TGTGCCAGCAGCTCTACTGAAGCAGGGGGCGGGGAGCTGTTTTTT. It yields the protein CASSSTEAGGGELFF.

The sample holds a few counts of this clonotype. The V and J genes are TRBV7-9 and TRBJ2-7; D possibly matches TRBD1 or TRBD2 (5 bases each). The germline V and J ends were trimmed by 5 bases and 7 bases, with 15 bases remaining between them. The CDR3 loop spans 13 amino acids. CDR1 and CDR2 from the germline V gene are SEHNR and FQNEAQ (reference sequence). The chain's CDR3 is CASSHRDEEEQYF. The CDR3 nucleotides are TGTGCCAGCAGCCACCGGGACGAGGAGGAGCAGTACTTC.

In nucleotides, the CDR3 is TGTGCCAGCAGCTTTGATGGGGAAGGCGGGGAGCTGTTTTTT. It translates to CASSFDGEGGELFF. This chain joins TRBV7-2 and TRBJ2-2; D gene ambiguous. Germline V gene data show CDR1 as SGHTA and CDR2 as FQGNSA. This CDR3 comprises 14 residues. Trimming stripped 3 bases from V and 7 bases from J, with 12 bases between.

The sample holds many counts of this clonotype. The chain joins TRBV20-1 to TRBJ1-5; 7 nucleotides align to TRBD1. Germline CDR1 is DFQATT and CDR2 is SNEGSKA (reference sequence). The V segment lost 2 bases and the J segment 6 bases; nucleotides outside the gene matches: 7. The CDR3 loop spans 14 amino acids. CDR3 amino acids: CSARSSTGSQPQHF. The CDR3 DNA reads as TGCAGTGCTAGATCGTCGACAGGGTCTCAGCCCCAGCATTTT.

J is TRBJ2-7 and V is TRBV7-8; D perhaps matches TRBD1 (5 bases). The length of the CDR3 is 13 residues. V was shortened by 6 bases and J by 3 bases, with 12 bases between the two germline ends. CDR1 is SGHVS and CDR2 is FQNEAQ in the germline V gene. The CDR3 sequence: CASSRQRYYEQYF. In DNA form, the CDR3 reads TGTGCCAGCAGTCGACAGCGATACTACGAGCAGTACTTC.